This T cell receptor beta chain was captured by sequencing in a study of Ad26.COV2.S vaccination and SARS-CoV-2 variants. The CDR3 loop spans 14 amino acids. Germline V gene lookup returns CDR1 SGHRS and CDR2 YFSETQ. Trimming stripped 2 bases from V and 10 bases from J, with 15 bases between. A note on this clone: Its antigen remains unidentified.

Sequencing was performed with immunoSEQ multiplex PCR; in TCRdb, only in-frame clones are kept and a portion is missing. The sample comprises about 180,000 clones, roughly 85% of which are singletons, and 5% to 6.5% rests with the top ten. General study points: There was reportedly substantial breadth in spike-specific CD8+ and CD4+ T cell responses after vaccination.

The receptor was derived from a human donor who had recovered from COVID-19. The rearrangement links TRBV5-1 to TRBJ1-4; the D is unclear. This specimen consisted of peripheral blood, obtained after recovery from COVID-19. DNA for the CDR3: TGCGCCAGCAGCTTCGACACTGGCCGTGGAAAACTGTTTTTT. This gives the protein CASSFDTGRGKLFF.